The T cell receptor beta chain under discussion was sequenced for a study of beta chain features in type 1 diabetes. Note on this clone: The antigen is undetermined.

This CDR3 contains 13 residues. V shed 0 bases and J shed 10 bases, with 12 bases lying between them. CDR1 is MNHEY, CDR2 SVGAGI, per germline. TCRB transcripts that were expressed got sequenced, as all of the isolated RNA had been reverse transcribed. TCRdb's table, derived via immunoSEQ multiplex PCR, lists solely in-frame clones and lacks some. The sample has tens of thousands of clones; 25% to 35% are singletons. Findings of the study overall: Among type 1 diabetes patients, VDJ junctions had fewer insertions and more deletions.

The V and J genes are TRBV6-5 and TRBJ1-1, with no clear D. The receptor was isolated from a woman between 18 and 29 years old in good health. Sequenced material: stem cell memory CD4+ T cells from blood. The CDR3 here is CASSYSRTSGAFF. Written as DNA, the CDR3 is TGTGCCAGCAGTTACTCTCGAACTTCGGGAGCTTTCTTT.